Below, 21 T cell receptor beta chains from the same sample are listed, as sequenced in a study of T cells in Graves' hyperthyroidism and ophthalmopathy. Researchers amplified the TCR beta CDR3 regions from RNA transcripts. The HTBI primer set was used in a first-round RT-PCR of the TCR CDR3. Using its own MiXCR run on the multiplex PCR reads, TCRdb lists one record per CDR3 protein. The table has roughly 530,000 distinct CDR3 sequences, under 20% seen once. Sequencing was carried out using blood. The source is a woman between 18 and 29 years old with Graves' ophthalmopathy.

Many counts were recorded for this clonotype. V usage is TRBV3-1 and J usage is TRBJ2-3, with a tentative D call TRBD2 (7 bases). The CDR3 is made up of 15 amino acids. Germline lookup yields CDR1 LGHDT and CDR2 YNNKEL (reference sequence). V was shortened by 4 bases and J by 6 bases, with 17 bases between the two germline ends. CDR3: CASSPSGGPRDTQYF. In nucleotides, the CDR3 is TGTGCCAGCAGCCCGTCGGGGGGCCCTCGGGATACGCAGTATTTT.

This clonotype has a count of ten or more. The chain carries TRBV2 and TRBJ1-1; TRBD1 is a possible D gene (5 bases). The V end lost 4 bases, the J end lost 4 bases, and 10 bases lay between the germline ends. This CDR3 comprises 13 residues. Germline assignment: CDR1 SNHLY and CDR2 FYNNEI. The CDR3 DNA reads TGTGCCAGCAGTGTCACGGGGGGCACTGAAGCTTTCTTT. This translates into CASSVTGGTEAFF.

In this sample, this clonotype turned up many times. The V call is TRBV6-2 or TRBV6-3, the J call TRBJ2-7; 8 nucleotides agree with TRBD2. The J segment lost 6 bases and the V segment lost 6 bases, leaving 16 bases of the junction unmatched. Germline V gives CDR1 MNHEY, CDR2 SVGEGT. The CDR3 covers 16 residues. This CDR3 reads CASSNEEREFGGEQYF. The CDR3 coding sequence is TGTGCCAGCAGCAACGAGGAGCGGGAGTTCGGGGGCGAGCAGTACTTC.

This clonotype was recorded at least ten times. This rearrangement joins TRBV28 to TRBJ1-2; TRBD1 aligns across 7 bases. The CDR3 length is 13 residues. V dropped 9 bases and J dropped 3; count of bases not matched to a gene: 7. The V gene's germline CDR1 is MDHEN and CDR2 SYDVKM. The CDR3 DNA reads TGTGCCAGTATGACAGGGAGGGACTATGGCTACACCTTC. It yields the protein CASMTGRDYGYTF.

This chain joins TRBV28 and TRBJ2-3, with 13 bases lining up with TRBD2. Germline CDR1 MDHEN, CDR2 SYDVKM. With V trimmed by 6 bases and J by 1 base, 4 bases remained unmatched. This CDR3 is 16 amino acids long. The CDR3 is CASSFGTSGGTDTQYF. The CDR3 bases are TGTGCCAGCAGCTTCGGGACTAGCGGGGGCACAGATACGCAGTATTTT.

This clonotype has more than one count but fewer than ten. The chain links TRBV15 to TRBJ1-3; D may be TRBD1 (5 bases). Germline lookup yields CDR1 LNHNV and CDR2 YYDKDF (reference sequence). The CDR3 loop spans 16 amino acids. V lost 1 base and J 1 base, leaving 11 bases between the germline ends. The CDR3 bases are TGTGCCACCAGCAGAGCCTCAGGGTATTCTGGAAACACCATATATTTT. Its translation: CATSRASGYSGNTIYF. The whole variable domain, filled in from reference TRBV15 and TRBJ1-3, reads DAMVIQNPRYQVTQFGKPVTLSCSQTLNHNVMYWYQQKSSQAPKLLFHYYDKDFNNEADTPDNFQSRRPNTSFCFLDIRSPGLGDTAMYLCATSRASGYSGNTIYFGEGSWLTVV.

This sequence joins TRBV9 and TRBJ2-3, with 9 bases identical to TRBD2. Germline V gene data show CDR1 as SGDLS and CDR2 as YYNGEE. The V segment lost 2 bases and the J segment 4 bases; nucleotides outside the gene matches: 8. The CDR3 extends over 16 amino acids. This CDR3 reads CASSVGLATSPDTQYF. CDR3 in DNA: TGTGCCAGCAGCGTCGGACTAGCGACATCACCAGATACGCAGTATTTT.

This clonotype was seen many times. This chain uses TRBV18 with TRBJ2-7, with no clear D. The germline V gene has CDR1 KGHSH and CDR2 LQKENI. The CDR3 is 13 residues long. V was trimmed by 4 bases and J by 1 base, leaving 8 bases between them. CDR3 region: CASSRDTSYEQYF. The CDR3 DNA reads as TGTGCCAGCTCACGAGACACGTCCTACGAGCAGTACTTC.

There are a few counts of this clonotype. The J gene is TRBJ2-5, the V gene TRBV14; the match to TRBD1 covers 12 bases. Trimming at V came to 4 bases and at J to 5 bases, leaving 8 bases not matched to a gene. Germline lookup yields CDR1 SGHDN and CDR2 FVKESK. The length of the CDR3 is 16 residues. The CDR3 region has the DNA TGTGCCAGCAGCCTCGGGACAGGGGGCGCAGGGGAGACCCAGTACTTC. Residues: CASSLGTGGAGETQYF.

This clonotype was counted ten times or more. The rearrangement uses TRBV6-1 and TRBJ1-1; 7 positions agree with TRBD1. The CDR3 runs 14 residues. The germline V gene has CDR1 MNHNS and CDR2 SASEGT. After removal of 6 bases from V and 2 bases from J, the junction contained 6 bases not matched to a gene. The CDR3 region has the DNA TGTGCCAGCAGAACCGACAGGGCTAACACTGAAGCTTTCTTT. Translating it yields CASRTDRANTEAFF.

The chain recombines TRBV29-1 with TRBJ2-1; 11 bases align to TRBD2. The CDR3 has 16 residues. The germline V gene has CDR1 SQVTM and CDR2 ANQGSEA. V trimming: 4 bases; J trimming: 6 bases; junction bases outside the gene matches: 11. CDR3 nucleotide sequence: TGCAGCGTTGTGGACGAGATAGCGGGAGGGAGCAATGAGCAGTTCTTC. Translating it yields CSVVDEIAGGSNEQFF.

This clonotype has ten or more counts. V is TRBV30 and J is TRBJ2-5; D unresolved. Trimming cost V 3 bases and J 3 bases, with 5 bases left between them. The CDR3 totals 11 residues. The V gene's germline CDR1 is GTSNPN and CDR2 SVGIG (reference sequence). This chain's CDR3 is CAWRTEETQYF. DNA for the CDR3: TGTGCCTGGAGAACTGAAGAGACCCAGTACTTC.

This clonotype was found a few times. The chain couples TRBV28 to TRBJ2-1; 7 bases line up with TRBD2. Trimming cost V 3 bases and J 1 base; bases outside gene matches: 15. CDR1 MDHEN and CDR2 SYDVKM come from the germline V gene. This CDR3 is built from 19 residues. This CDR3 is CASSFGEGPGARSYNEQFF. DNA of the CDR3: TGTGCCAGCAGTTTCGGGGAGGGTCCGGGAGCAAGATCCTACAATGAGCAGTTCTTC.

This clonotype has ten or more counts. The gene calls are TRBV7-6 and TRBJ2-5; weak D call: TRBD1 (6 bases). Germline-derived CDR1 and CDR2 are SGHVS and FNYEAQ. This CDR3 is 14 amino acids long. Trimming cost V 2 bases and J 6 bases, with 13 bases left between them. CDR3 nucleotides: TGTGCCAGCAGCTTACATCAGGGGCTACAGACCCAGTACTTC. This codes for CASSLHQGLQTQYF.

Many counts were recorded for this clonotype. The CDR3 sequence: CASSPPGQTPDTQYF. CDR3 in DNA: TGTGCCAGCAGCCCACCGGGACAGACCCCAGATACGCAGTATTTT. The chain joins TRBV7-8 to TRBJ2-3; 7 bases are a match to TRBD1. J lost 4 bases, V lost 5 bases, and 9 bases had no gene match. Germline V gives CDR1 SGHVS, CDR2 FQNEAQ. This CDR3 is built from 15 residues.

The chain employs TRBV6-1 and TRBJ1-1; D not resolved. The CDR3 extends over 14 amino acids. V was shortened by 3 bases and J by 3 bases, with 11 bases between the two germline ends. CDR1 is MNHNS, CDR2 SASEGT, per germline. The CDR3 DNA sequence: TGTGCCAGCAGTGAGAGGAGCGGGGACACTGAAGCTTTCTTT. This translates into CASSERSGDTEAFF.

The J gene is TRBJ2-7, the V gene TRBV28, with 12 bases aligning to TRBD1. Germline trimming cut 6 bases from V and 2 bases from J; bases unmatched to any gene: 14. The CDR3 runs 18 residues. The germline V gene encodes CDR1 MDHEN and CDR2 SYDVKM. CDR3 nucleotides: TGTGCCAGCAGCTCCGGTTGGGGACAGGGGGCGAGGGCCTACGAGCAGTACTTC. Translation gives CASSSGWGQGARAYEQYF.

This clonotype appeared many times. The chain links TRBV7-2 to TRBJ2-1, with no clear D. The CDR3 totals 11 residues. Trimming cost V 5 bases and J 5 bases, with 4 bases left between them. In germline, CDR1 is SGHTA, CDR2 FQGNSA. CDR3: CASSIHNEQFF. The CDR3 nucleotides are TGTGCCAGCAGCATACACAATGAGCAGTTCTTC.

Only a few counts were recorded for this clonotype. The CDR3 sequence is CASRGLAGDYKNIQYF. Written as DNA, the CDR3 is TGTGCCAGCAGGGGACTAGCGGGGGACTACAAAAACATTCAGTACTTC. The J gene is TRBJ2-4, the V gene TRBV6-4; 14 bases are shared with TRBD2. The CDR3 runs 16 residues. V shed 6 bases, J shed 3 bases, and the junction held 4 bases outside the gene matches. Germline V gene lookup returns CDR1 MRHNA and CDR2 SNTAGT.

This clonotype came up many times. The chain carries TRBV27 and TRBJ2-7, with D possibly TRBD1 on 5 matching bases. The V and J ends lost 2 bases and 3 bases respectively, with 11 bases between them. Germline V gene lookup returns CDR1 MNHEY and CDR2 SMNVEV (reference sequence). The CDR3 runs to 14 residues. The CDR3 is CASSLGSGIYEQYF. The CDR3 DNA reads TGTGCCAGCAGTTTAGGTTCAGGGATCTACGAGCAGTACTTC.

J is TRBJ2-1 and V is TRBV27, with 12 positions matching TRBD2. The J segment lost 7 bases and the V segment lost 6 bases, leaving 16 bases of the junction unmatched. From germline, CDR1 is MNHEY and CDR2 SMNVEV (reference sequence). The CDR3 extends over 18 amino acids. CDR3 nucleotides: TGTGCCAGCAGATTGAACGGACTAGCGGGATTCAGGTGGAATGAGCAGTTCTTC. Encoded protein: CASRLNGLAGFRWNEQFF.